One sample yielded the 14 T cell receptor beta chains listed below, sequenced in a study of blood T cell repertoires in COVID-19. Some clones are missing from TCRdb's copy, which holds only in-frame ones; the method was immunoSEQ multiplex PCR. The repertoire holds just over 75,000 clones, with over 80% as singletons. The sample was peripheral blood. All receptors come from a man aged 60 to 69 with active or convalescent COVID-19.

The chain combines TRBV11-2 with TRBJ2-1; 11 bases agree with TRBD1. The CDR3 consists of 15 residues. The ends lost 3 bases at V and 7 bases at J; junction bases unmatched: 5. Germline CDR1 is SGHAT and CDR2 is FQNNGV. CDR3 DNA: TGTGCCAGCAGCTTGGGGACAGGGGGGTGGAATGAGCAGTTCTTC. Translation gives CASSLGTGGWNEQFF.

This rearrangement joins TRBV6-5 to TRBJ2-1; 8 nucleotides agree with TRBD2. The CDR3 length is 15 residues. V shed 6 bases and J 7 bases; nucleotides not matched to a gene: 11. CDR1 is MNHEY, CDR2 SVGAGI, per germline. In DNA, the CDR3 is TGTGCCAGCAGGGACCGGGGGGGGCCAGTAAATGAGCAGTTCTTC. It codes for CASRDRGGPVNEQFF.

The CDR3 sequence: CATQGVNTEAFF. CDR3 in DNA: TGTGCCACACAGGGAGTGAACACTGAAGCTTTCTTT. The V and J genes are TRBV3-1 (or the pseudogene TRBV3-2) and TRBJ1-1; perhaps TRBD1 as D (6 bases). The CDR3 consists of 12 residues. CDR1 and CDR2 from the germline V gene are LGHDT and YNNKEL (reference sequence). Trimming took 10 bases from V and 0 from J, leaving 9 bases between them.

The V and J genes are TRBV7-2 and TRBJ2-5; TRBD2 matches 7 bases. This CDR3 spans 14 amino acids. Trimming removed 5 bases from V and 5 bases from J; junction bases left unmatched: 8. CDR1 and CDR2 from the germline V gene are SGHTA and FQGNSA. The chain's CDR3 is CASSRSSGWETQYF. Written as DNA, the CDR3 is TGTGCCAGCAGCAGGTCTAGCGGATGGGAGACCCAGTACTTC.

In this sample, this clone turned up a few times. DNA for the CDR3: TGTGCCAGCAGTAGGCGGGATAGCAATCAGCCCCAGCATTTT. This sequence encodes CASSRRDSNQPQHF. The chain links TRBV6-5 to TRBJ1-5, with D uncertain. The CDR3 runs 14 residues. The V gene lost 5 bases and the J gene lost 0 bases, with 8 bases spanning the gap. Germline-derived CDR1 and CDR2 are MNHEY and SVGAGI.

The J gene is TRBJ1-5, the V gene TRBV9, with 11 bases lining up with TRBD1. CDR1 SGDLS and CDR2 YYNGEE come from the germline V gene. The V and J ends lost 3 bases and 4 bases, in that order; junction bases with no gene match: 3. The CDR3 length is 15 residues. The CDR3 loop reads CASSEGQGDNQPQHF. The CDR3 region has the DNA TGTGCCAGCAGCGAGGGACAGGGGGATAATCAGCCCCAGCATTTT.

For the CDR3, the DNA is TGTGCCAGCAGCCCCCCCCGGGCGGGGGCCCTCAATGAGCAGTTCTTC. As protein: CASSPPRAGALNEQFF. The rearrangement joins TRBV7-9 to TRBJ2-1; D might be TRBD2 (7 bases). CDR3 length equals 16 residues. The germline V and J ends were trimmed by 5 bases and 6 bases, with 20 bases remaining between them. Germline assignment: CDR1 SEHNR and CDR2 FQNEAQ (reference sequence). The full variable domain, its missing parts supplied by reference TRBV7-9 and TRBJ2-1, is DTGVSQNPRHKITKRGQNVTFRCDPISEHNRLYWYRQTLGQGPEFLTYFQNEAQLEKSRLLSDRFSAERPKGSFSTLEIQRTEQGDSAMYLCASSPPRAGALNEQFFGPGTRLTVL.

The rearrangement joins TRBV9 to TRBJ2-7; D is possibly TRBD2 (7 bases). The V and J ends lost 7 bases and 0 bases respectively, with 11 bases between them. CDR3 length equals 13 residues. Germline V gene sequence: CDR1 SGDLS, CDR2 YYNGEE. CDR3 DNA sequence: TGTGCCAGCGGAAGGGGGGGCTCCTACGAGCAGTACTTC. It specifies CASGRGGSYEQYF.

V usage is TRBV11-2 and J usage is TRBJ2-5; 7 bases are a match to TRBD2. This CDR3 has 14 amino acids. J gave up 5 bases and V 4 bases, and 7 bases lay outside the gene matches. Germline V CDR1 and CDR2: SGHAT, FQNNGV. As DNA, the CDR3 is TGTGCCAGCAGCTCACCGGGACTAAAGGAGACCCAGTACTTC. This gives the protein CASSSPGLKETQYF.

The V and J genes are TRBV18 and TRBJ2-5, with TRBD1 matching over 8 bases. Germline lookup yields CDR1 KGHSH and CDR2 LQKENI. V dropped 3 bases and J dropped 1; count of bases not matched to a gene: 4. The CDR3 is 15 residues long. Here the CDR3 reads CASSPGQGTQETQYF. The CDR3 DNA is TGTGCCAGCTCACCCGGACAGGGAACCCAAGAGACCCAGTACTTC.

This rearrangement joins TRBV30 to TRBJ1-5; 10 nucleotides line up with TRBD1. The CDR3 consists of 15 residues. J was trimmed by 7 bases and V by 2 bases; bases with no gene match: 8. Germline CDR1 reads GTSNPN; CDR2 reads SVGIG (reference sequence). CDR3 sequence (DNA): TGTGCCTGGAGTCCTGGACAGGGGGGGTACCAGCCCCAGCATTTT. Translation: CAWSPGQGGYQPQHF. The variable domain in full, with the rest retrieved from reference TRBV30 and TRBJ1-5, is SQTIHQWPATLVQPVGSPLSLECTVEGTSNPNLYWYRQAAGRGLQLLFYSVGIGQISSEVPQNLSASRPQDRQFILSSKKLLLSDSGFYLCAWSPGQGGYQPQHFGDGTRLSIL.

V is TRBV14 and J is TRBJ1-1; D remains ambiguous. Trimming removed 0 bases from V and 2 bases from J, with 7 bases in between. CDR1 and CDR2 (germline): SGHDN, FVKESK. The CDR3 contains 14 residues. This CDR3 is CASSQDTVNTEAFF. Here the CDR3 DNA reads TGTGCCAGCAGCCAAGATACGGTTAACACTGAAGCTTTCTTT.

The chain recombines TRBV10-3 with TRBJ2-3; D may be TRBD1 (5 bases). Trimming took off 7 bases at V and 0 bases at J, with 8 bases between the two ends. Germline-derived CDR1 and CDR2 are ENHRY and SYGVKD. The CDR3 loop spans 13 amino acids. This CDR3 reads CAIKGLSTDTQYF. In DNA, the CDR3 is TGTGCCATCAAGGGGCTAAGCACAGATACGCAGTATTTT.

The CDR3 spells CASSQDPGLATGGELFF. The CDR3 DNA reads TGTGCCAGCAGCCAGGATCCGGGACTAGCGACTGGCGGGGAGCTGTTTTTT. The gene calls are TRBV4-2 and TRBJ2-2; 10 bases agree with TRBD2. V shed 3 bases and J 7 bases; nucleotides not matched to a gene: 11. Germline values: CDR1 LGHNA, CDR2 YNFKEQ. The CDR3 totals 17 residues.